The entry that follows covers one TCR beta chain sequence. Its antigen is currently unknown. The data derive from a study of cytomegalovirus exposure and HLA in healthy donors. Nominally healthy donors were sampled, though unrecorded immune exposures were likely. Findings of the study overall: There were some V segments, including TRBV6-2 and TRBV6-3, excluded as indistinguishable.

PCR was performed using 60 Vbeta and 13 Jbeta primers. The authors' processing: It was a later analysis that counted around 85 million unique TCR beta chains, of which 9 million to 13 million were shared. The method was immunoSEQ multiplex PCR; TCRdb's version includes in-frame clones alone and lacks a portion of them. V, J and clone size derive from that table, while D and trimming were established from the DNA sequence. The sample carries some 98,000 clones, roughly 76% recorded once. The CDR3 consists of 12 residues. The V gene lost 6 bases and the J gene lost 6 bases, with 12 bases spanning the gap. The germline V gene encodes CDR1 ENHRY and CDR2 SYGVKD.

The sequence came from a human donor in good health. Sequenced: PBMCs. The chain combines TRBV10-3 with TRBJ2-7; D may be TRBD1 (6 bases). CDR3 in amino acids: CAIRDTGTEQYF. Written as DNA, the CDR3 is TGTGCCATCAGGGACACAGGGACCGAGCAGTACTTC.